The next 4 T cell receptor beta chains were all read from a single sample in a study of OX40 agonist ivuxolimab in advanced cancers. The library was produced with the immunoSEQ multiplex PCR assay. TCRdb holds this immuneACCESS table with in-frame rearrangements only. Some clones are missing; in checked studies, unresolved V genes explain under half, and the rest has no known cause. Here the sample has 100,000 to 140,000 clones; roughly 90% occur a single time. The leading ten clones occupy roughly 1.2% of the sample. Here the sequenced sample was CD4+ or CD8+ T cells sorted from blood, taken in a trial of the OX40 agonist ivuxolimab. These receptors were obtained from an adult with an advanced solid tumor such as melanoma, head and neck, liver or kidney cancer.

The rearrangement joins TRBV6-5 to TRBJ1-2; tentatively, D is TRBD1 (5 bases). V lost 0 bases to trimming and J lost 0 bases, with 8 bases between them. Germline values: CDR1 MNHEY, CDR2 SVGAGI. The CDR3 is made up of 15 amino acids. This CDR3 is CASSYSQATNYGYTF. CDR3 DNA sequence: TGTGCCAGCAGTTACTCACAGGCTACTAACTATGGCTACACCTTC.

J is TRBJ2-7 and V is TRBV20-1, with D unclear. The length of the CDR3 is 11 residues. Looked up from germline, CDR1 is DFQATT and CDR2 is SNEGSKA (reference sequence). V lost 7 bases and J lost 6, with 13 bases in between. CDR3 in amino acids: CSGTESFEQYF. CDR3 nucleotide sequence: TGCAGTGGTACGGAAAGCTTCGAGCAGTACTTC.

The rearrangement joins TRBV6-4 to TRBJ2-7; 11 bases are shared with TRBD2. The CDR3 consists of 16 residues. Germline CDR1 reads MRHNA; CDR2 reads SNTAGT. V trimming: 2 bases; J trimming: 3 bases; junction bases outside the gene matches: 6. CDR3 coding DNA: TGTGCCAGCAGTGACGGGGGGCTAGCGGGAGGCTACGAGCAGTACTTC. Translation gives CASSDGGLAGGYEQYF.

The rearrangement links TRBV10-3 to TRBJ1-2; TRBD1 aligns across 9 bases. The CDR3 covers 13 residues. CDR1 is ENHRY and CDR2 is SYGVKD in the germline V gene. V lost 6 bases to trimming and J lost 7 bases; unmatched junction nucleotides: 6. The CDR3, as DNA: TGTGCCATCAGCCGGACAGGGGACGGTGGCTACACCTTC. It codes for CAISRTGDGGYTF.